One T cell receptor (beta chain) is described in this entry. CDR1 is SGHRS and CDR2 is YFSETQ in the germline V gene. Trimming stripped 5 bases from V and 2 bases from J, with 10 bases between. There are 13 residues in the CDR3. Sequencing used immunoSEQ multiplex PCR; TCRdb keeps in-frame clones, though not all of them. The table shows 100,000 or so clones, with more than 70% occurring only once. The sample is drawn from a study of T cell responses to AZD1222 COVID-19 vaccine. This rearrangement joins TRBV5-1 to TRBJ2-5; D gene uncertain. This sequence was found in an adult in good health. Sample: peripheral blood, taken on day 0 of MenACWY control vaccination. DNA for the CDR3: TGCGCCAGCAGAGTAGCAGATCAAGAGACCCAGTACTTC. Residues: CASRVADQETQYF.